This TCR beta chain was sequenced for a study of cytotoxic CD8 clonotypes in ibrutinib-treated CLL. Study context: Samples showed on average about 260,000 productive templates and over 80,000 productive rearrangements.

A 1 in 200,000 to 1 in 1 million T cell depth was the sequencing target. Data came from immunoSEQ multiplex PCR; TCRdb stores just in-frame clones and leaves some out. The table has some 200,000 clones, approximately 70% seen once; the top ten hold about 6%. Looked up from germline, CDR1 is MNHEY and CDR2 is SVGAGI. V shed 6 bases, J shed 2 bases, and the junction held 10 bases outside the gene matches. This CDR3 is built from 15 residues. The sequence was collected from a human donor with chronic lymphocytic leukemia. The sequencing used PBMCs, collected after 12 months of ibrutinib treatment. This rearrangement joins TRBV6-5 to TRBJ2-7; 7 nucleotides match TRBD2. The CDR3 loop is CASSSNGGLAYEQYF. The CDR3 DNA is TGTGCCAGCAGCTCCAACGGCGGACTAGCCTACGAGCAGTACTTC.